This T cell receptor (beta chain) was identified in a study of immune cell composition in non-small cell lung cancer. Normal lung was sampled as far from the tumour as possible, at least 3 cm. CDR1 and CDR2 (germline): PRHDT, FYEKMQ (reference sequence). V was pared by 0 bases and J by 5 bases, with 1 base of the junction left unmatched. The CDR3 is made up of 15 amino acids. Sequencing was performed with immunoSEQ multiplex PCR; in TCRdb, only in-frame clones are kept and a portion is missing. This table has under 6,000 clones, about 88% appearing once. V usage is TRBV13 and J usage is TRBJ2-5; 12 nucleotides line up with TRBD1. The receptor was derived from a human donor with non-small cell lung cancer. Some clones in this sample may be carry-over from other donors' samples. Sequenced sample: non-adjacent lung tissue. CDR3 protein: CASSLGGTGGETQYF. The CDR3, as DNA: TGTGCCAGCAGCTTAGGAGGGACAGGGGGCGAGACCCAGTACTTC. The full variable domain, rest sourced from reference TRBV13 and TRBJ2-5, is AAGVIQSPRHLIKEKRETATLKCYPIPRHDTVYWYQQGPGQDPQFLISFYEKMQSDKGSIPDRFSAQQFSDYHSELNMSSLELGDSALYFCASSLGGTGGETQYFGPGTRLLVL.